This T cell receptor (beta chain) was identified during a study of shared clonotypes between healthy human individuals. CD45RA-negative memory and CD45RA+ naive subsets were split from the CD4+ cells. This CDR3 region has 14 residues. Looked up from germline, CDR1 is SGHDN and CDR2 is FVKESK. The V end lost 4 bases, the J end lost 3 bases, and 13 bases lay between the germline ends. The table came from immunoSEQ multiplex PCR; TCRdb's copy has only in-frame clones and leaves some out. The data contain about 1.5 million clones, around 98% of them singletons. The TCR originated in a man aged 25 to 40 in good health. The chain employs TRBV14 and TRBJ2-7; a weak D match, TRBD1 (5 bases). Sequencing was performed on naive CD4+ T cells sorted from blood. This sample's subset: CD45RA+ positively selected. The DNA of the CDR3 is TGTGCCAGCAGCCGAAGGCAGGGCCTCTACGAGCAGTACTTC. Its protein is CASSRRQGLYEQYF.